This T cell receptor beta chain comes out of a study of blood T cell repertoires in COVID-19. Looking at the study overall: PBMCs, B-cell-depleted T cells, or T cells were the source of the cDNA or gDNA that made up the material.

Sequencing used immunoSEQ multiplex PCR; TCRdb keeps in-frame clones, though not all of them. This repertoire shows 95,000 to 150,000 clones, 90% found once; its top ten account for approximately 3.9%. The V segment lost 1 base and the J segment 5 bases; nucleotides outside the gene matches: 6. Germline V gene lookup returns CDR1 SGHTA and CDR2 FQGNSA. The CDR3 sequence is 15 residues long. The J gene is TRBJ2-5, the V gene TRBV7-2; TRBD1 agrees at 8 bases. The clonotype comes from a woman aged 60-75 years with COVID-19, enrolled during active disease. The sequencing input was peripheral blood. Here the CDR3 reads CASSLDRGMWETQYF. The CDR3 DNA reads as TGTGCCAGCAGCTTAGACAGGGGGATGTGGGAGACCCAGTACTTC.